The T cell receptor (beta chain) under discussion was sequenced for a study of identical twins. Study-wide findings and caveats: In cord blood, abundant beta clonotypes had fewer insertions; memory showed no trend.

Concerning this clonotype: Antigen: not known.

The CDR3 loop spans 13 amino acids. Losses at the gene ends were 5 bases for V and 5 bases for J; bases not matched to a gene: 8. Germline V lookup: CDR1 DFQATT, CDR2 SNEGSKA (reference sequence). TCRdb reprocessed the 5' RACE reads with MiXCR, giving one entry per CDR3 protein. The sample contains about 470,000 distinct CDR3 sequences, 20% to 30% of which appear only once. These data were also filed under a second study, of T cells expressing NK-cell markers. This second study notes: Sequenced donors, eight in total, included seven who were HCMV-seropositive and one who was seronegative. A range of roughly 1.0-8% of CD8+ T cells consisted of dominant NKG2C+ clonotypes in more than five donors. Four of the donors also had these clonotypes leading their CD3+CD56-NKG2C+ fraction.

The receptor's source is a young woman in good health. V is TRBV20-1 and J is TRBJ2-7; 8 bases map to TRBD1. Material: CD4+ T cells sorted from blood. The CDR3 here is CSAVDRVTHEQYF. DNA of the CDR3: TGCAGTGCTGTGGACAGGGTAACCCACGAGCAGTACTTC.